The 25 T cell receptor beta chains given below trace back to one sample, sequenced in a study of blood T cell repertoires in COVID-19. The data were produced by immunoSEQ multiplex PCR, yet TCRdb's version contains in-frame clones alone and is incomplete. The data hold a few hundred thousand clones, with roughly 90% observed a single time. Sequenced: PBMCs or T cells enriched from blood (not recorded which). These receptors all come from a woman younger than 45 who had recovered from COVID-19.

This chain links TRBV6-5 with TRBJ2-3; D unresolved. This CDR3 is built from 14 residues. Trimming pared 4 bases from V and 4 bases from J, leaving 12 bases between. Germline-derived CDR1 and CDR2 are MNHEY and SVGAGI. CDR3 DNA: TGTGCCAGCAGTTTGGAGAAAAGGCCAGATACGCAGTATTTT. Translation: CASSLEKRPDTQYF.

This clone showed up just once. This chain uses TRBV19 with TRBJ2-7; tentative D call: TRBD1 (6 bases). The CDR3 has 13 amino acids. Germline lookup yields CDR1 LNHDA and CDR2 SQIVND (reference sequence). V lost 5 bases and J 1 base, leaving 9 bases between the germline ends. The CDR3 coding sequence is TGTGCCAGTAGTTCCACAGGGTCCTACGAGCAGTACTTC. Residues: CASSSTGSYEQYF.

The chain carries TRBV7-2 and TRBJ2-7, with 8 bases that match TRBD2. Unmatched junction bases numbered 7, after V lost 1 base and J lost 5 bases. The germline V gene has CDR1 SGHTA and CDR2 FQGNSA. CDR3 length equals 15 residues. The CDR3 DNA reads as TGTGCCAGCAGCTTAGAAGCGGGAGCAAACCACGAGCAGTACTTC. It encodes CASSLEAGANHEQYF.

The chain is built from TRBV7-2 and TRBJ2-7, with 10 bases fitting TRBD1. The CDR3 is made up of 16 amino acids. Germline V gives CDR1 SGHTA, CDR2 FQGNSA. The V gene end was trimmed by 3 bases and the J gene end by 3 bases; junction bases not matched to a gene: 8. The CDR3 DNA reads TGTGCCAGCAGCTTTAGACAGGGGGCTCTCGGCTACGAGCAGTACTTC. It codes for CASSFRQGALGYEQYF.

The chain is built from TRBV14 and TRBJ1-2; 8 bases are a match to TRBD1. In germline, CDR1 is SGHDN, CDR2 FVKESK. This CDR3 contains 14 residues. The junction had 9 bases not matched to a gene; V was cut back by 5 bases and J by 7 bases. The CDR3 here is CASSIPGQVLGYTF. The CDR3 DNA reads TGTGCCAGCAGCATTCCGGGACAGGTACTTGGCTACACCTTC.

This chain links TRBV7-9 with TRBJ1-1; D remains unclear. The CDR3 sequence is 12 residues long. Between the trimmed V and J ends, which lost 0 bases and 6 bases, there was a span of 5 bases. The germline gives CDR1 SEHNR, CDR2 FQNEAQ (reference sequence). CDR3 nucleotides: TGTGCCAGCAGCTTAGCGGCGGCTGAAGCTTTCTTT. It codes for CASSLAAAEAFF.

The rearrangement links TRBV6-2 or TRBV6-3 to TRBJ1-1; D gene unclear. Per germline, CDR1 MNHEY and CDR2 SVGEGT. The germline V and J ends were trimmed by 2 bases and 2 bases, with 6 bases remaining between them. The length of the CDR3 is 13 residues. The CDR3 region is CASSYLSNTEAFF. The CDR3, as DNA: TGTGCCAGCAGTTACCTTAGTAACACTGAAGCTTTCTTT.

The table lists this clone with a count of one. The chain uses TRBV5-4 and TRBJ1-1, with 8 bases lining up with TRBD1. The ends lost 4 bases at V and 4 bases at J; junction bases unmatched: 6. This CDR3 comprises 14 residues. The V gene's germline CDR1 is SGHNT and CDR2 YYREEE (reference sequence). CDR3 in amino acids: CASSRGQVGTEAFF. The CDR3 DNA follows: TGTGCCAGCAGCCGGGGACAGGTAGGCACTGAAGCTTTCTTT.

The chain is built from TRBV28 and TRBJ2-7; 8 bases are a match to TRBD1. Germline V gene lookup returns CDR1 MDHEN and CDR2 SYDVKM. With 5 bases clipped from V and 7 bases from J, the junction kept 7 bases outside the gene matches. CDR3 length equals 13 residues. The CDR3 reads CASSPGQGWEQYF. The CDR3 coding sequence is TGTGCCAGCAGTCCTGGACAGGGCTGGGAGCAGTACTTC. Supplemented by reference TRBV28 and TRBJ2-7, the full variable domain reads DVKVTQSSRYLVKRTGEKVFLECVQDMDHENMFWYRQDPGLGLRLIYFSYDVKMKEKGDIPEGYSVSREKKERFSLILESASTNQTSMYLCASSPGQGWEQYFGPGTRLTVT.

The genes are TRBV29-1 and TRBJ2-1, with 9 bases lining up with TRBD1. CDR1 is SQVTM and CDR2 is ANQGSEA in the germline V gene. J lost 7 bases, V lost 7 bases, and 11 bases had no gene match. There are 14 residues in the CDR3. CDR3 loop: CSAAGTGFVNEQFF. The CDR3, as DNA: TGCAGCGCTGCCGGGACAGGGTTCGTAAATGAGCAGTTCTTC.

This chain connects TRBV2 to TRBJ2-3; D is uncertain. The CDR3 consists of 14 residues. CDR1 is SNHLY and CDR2 is FYNNEI in the germline V gene. Trimming stripped 6 bases from V and 2 bases from J, with 12 bases between. The CDR3 loop reads CASRWRKDTDTQYF. The CDR3 nucleotides read TGTGCCAGCAGATGGCGGAAGGACACAGATACGCAGTATTTT. The full variable domain, with the rest looked up from reference TRBV2 and TRBJ2-3, is EPEVTQTPSHQVTQMGQEVILRCVPISNHLYFYWYRQILGQKVEFLVSFYNNEISEKSEIFDDQFSVERPDGSNFTLKIRSTKLEDSAMYFCASRWRKDTDTQYFGPGTRLTVL.

CDR3 residues: CASSTLATTGELFF. In nucleotides, the CDR3 is TGTGCCAGCAGTACACTAGCGACCACCGGGGAGCTGTTTTTT. This chain connects TRBV27 to TRBJ2-2; 7 nucleotides line up with TRBD2. V lost 5 bases to trimming and J lost 4 bases; unmatched junction nucleotides: 4. The CDR3 totals 14 residues. The germline V gene has CDR1 MNHEY and CDR2 SMNVEV (reference sequence).

This clone has just a few counts. The rearrangement links TRBV11-2 to TRBJ1-5, with D unresolved. The V gene lost 1 base and the J gene lost 7 bases, with 11 bases spanning the gap. CDR1 is SGHAT, CDR2 FQNNGV, per germline. The CDR3 has 14 amino acids. CDR3 in DNA: TGTGCCAGCAGCTTAGGATCAGGAAACCAGCCCCAGCATTTT. Its protein is CASSLGSGNQPQHF.

This chain joins TRBV29-1 and TRBJ1-1; tentative D call: TRBD1 (5 bases). V dropped 7 bases and J dropped 3 bases, with 12 bases sitting between them. The CDR3 extends over 12 amino acids. Germline CDR1 is SQVTM and CDR2 is ANQGSEA. CDR3: CSAPAGDTEAFF. Here the CDR3 DNA reads TGCAGCGCCCCTGCGGGGGACACTGAAGCTTTCTTT.

The rearrangement joins TRBV10-1 to TRBJ2-3; 8 nucleotides line up with TRBD2. The CDR3 contains 16 residues. Germline loops: CDR1 WNHNN, CDR2 SYGVQD (reference sequence). Trimming cost V 1 base and J 3 bases; bases outside gene matches: 6. DNA of the CDR3: TGCGCCAGCAGTGAGTTTTCGGGACTAGGGACAGATACGCAGTATTTT. Translating it yields CASSEFSGLGTDTQYF.

The V and J genes are TRBV7-9 and TRBJ1-2; TRBD1 matches 7 bases. Germline V gives CDR1 SEHNR, CDR2 FQNEAQ (reference sequence). The ends lost 3 bases at V and 8 bases at J; junction bases unmatched: 15. This CDR3 has 16 amino acids. CDR3 amino acids: CASSFYGQEGTGGYTF. CDR3 sequence (DNA): TGTGCCAGCAGCTTCTATGGACAGGAGGGGACGGGCGGCTACACCTTC.

The rearrangement uses TRBV3-1 (or the pseudogene TRBV3-2) and TRBJ2-2, with 11 bases that match TRBD1. After removal of 3 bases from V and 6 bases from J, the junction contained 6 bases not matched to a gene. The CDR3 is made up of 16 amino acids. CDR1 and CDR2 from the germline V gene are LGHDT and YNNKEL (reference sequence). CDR3 nucleotides: TGTGCCAGCAGCCACAGGACAGGGGGCGCATCCGGGGAGCTGTTTTTT. Translated, it gives CASSHRTGGASGELFF.

This clone was detected once. Here the CDR3 DNA reads TGCGCCAGCAGCTTGGCGACGACAGGGCTCTACGAGCAGTACTTC. This encodes CASSLATTGLYEQYF. The rearrangement joins TRBV5-1 to TRBJ2-7; TRBD1 aligns across 7 bases. Germline values: CDR1 SGHRS, CDR2 YFSETQ. The J segment lost 3 bases and the V segment lost 0 bases, leaving 6 bases of the junction unmatched. The CDR3 contains 15 residues.

Concerning this clone itself: An end of the junction does not agree with germline; a read error may underlie this. The chain combines TRBV18 with TRBJ1-2, with 7 bases identical to TRBD1. The CDR3 loop spans 16 amino acids. Germline lookup yields CDR1 KGHSH and CDR2 LQKENI. CDR3 nucleotide sequence: TGTGCCAGCTCATCACCAAATACCCGGGACAGCTATGGCTACACCTTC. Its protein product is CASSSPNTRDSYGYTF.

The V gene is TRBV7-8, the J gene TRBJ1-2, with 9 bases identical to TRBD1. This CDR3 has 15 residues. Germline CDR1 reads SGHVS; CDR2 reads FQNEAQ. V shed 3 bases and J 4 bases; nucleotides not matched to a gene: 6. In DNA, the CDR3 is TGTGCCAGCAGCTTCTCGGGACAGGGAATCTATGGCTACACCTTC. Protein sequence: CASSFSGQGIYGYTF.

This clone came up a few times. The V call is TRBV6-1, the J call TRBJ1-1; D is unclear. V was clipped by 2 bases and J by 1 base, with 8 bases between them. The CDR3 contains 14 residues. In germline, CDR1 is MNHNS, CDR2 SASEGT. CDR3: CASSESSENTEAFF. The CDR3 DNA sequence: TGTGCCAGCAGTGAATCGTCAGAGAACACTGAAGCTTTCTTT.

V is TRBV11-2 and J is TRBJ1-1; no definite D call. Per the germline V gene, CDR1 is SGHAT and CDR2 is FQNNGV. V lost 0 bases and J 11 bases, leaving 13 bases between the germline ends. This CDR3 region has 13 residues. Here the CDR3 DNA reads TGTGCCAGCAGCTTAGATATCCATAGAGAGGCTTTCTTT. Translated: CASSLDIHREAFF.

This chain connects TRBV19 to TRBJ1-6; no definite D call. V dropped 5 bases and J dropped 2 bases, with 13 bases sitting between them. This CDR3 comprises 16 residues. The germline V gene has CDR1 LNHDA and CDR2 SQIVND (reference sequence). The CDR3 spells CASSFGEWTYNSPLHF. CDR3 nucleotide sequence: TGTGCCAGTAGTTTCGGGGAATGGACCTATAATTCACCCCTCCACTTT. Filled out from reference TRBV19 and TRBJ1-6, the complete variable domain reads DGGITQSPKYLFRKEGQNVTLSCEQNLNHDAMYWYRQDPGQGLRLIYYSQIVNDFQKGDIAEGYSVSREKKESFPLTVTSAQKNPTAFYLCASSFGEWTYNSPLHFGNGTRLTVT.

The CDR3 nucleotides read TGTGCCAGCAGTTTATCGGCAGGGGGCTACGAGCAGTACTTC. As protein: CASSLSAGGYEQYF. The V call is TRBV28, the J call TRBJ2-7, with 7 bases that match TRBD1. The CDR3 length is 14 residues. Unmatched junction bases numbered 3, after V lost 1 base and J lost 3 bases. CDR1 MDHEN and CDR2 SYDVKM come from the germline V gene.

This clone was seen only once. The CDR3 is CASRVLGEYEQYF. CDR3 in DNA: TGTGCCAGCCGGGTCTTAGGAGAGTACGAGCAGTACTTC. The chain joins TRBV27 to TRBJ2-7; D not resolved. From germline, CDR1 is MNHEY and CDR2 SMNVEV (reference sequence). The CDR3 covers 13 residues. Trimming took off 8 bases at V and 4 bases at J, with 15 bases between the two ends.